The source of this T cell receptor beta chain is a study of OX40 agonist ivuxolimab in advanced cancers. For the study at large: Ivuxolimab is a fully human IgG2 antibody that activates OX40 (CD134).

This table comes from immunoSEQ multiplex PCR, and its TCRdb copy is limited to in-frame clones, with some not included. Found here are more than 55,000 clones, approximately 84% of them singletons; the top ten hold 5%. The CDR3 spans 14 residues. The germline CDR1 and CDR2 sequences are MNHNY and SVGAGI (reference sequence). V gave up 10 bases and J gave up 7 bases, with 22 bases separating them. The sampling schedule covered blood at baseline, cycle 4 day 1, and cycle 7 day 1. The clonotype originates from an adult with an advanced solid tumor such as melanoma, head and neck, liver or kidney cancer. The gene calls are TRBV6-6 and TRBJ1-2; D perhaps matches TRBD1 (6 bases). Material: CD4+ or CD8+ T cells sorted from blood, obtained in a trial of the OX40 agonist ivuxolimab. The CDR3: CATLTKTGRGGYTF. CDR3 in DNA: TGTGCCACTCTAACTAAGACAGGCCGTGGTGGCTACACCTTC.